The present entry profiles one T cell receptor (beta chain) with its context. This clone was detected only a few times. It lacks a known antigen. No base-level quality is on record; no much larger clone is a single base apart. Peripheral blood and lesional scalp punch biopsies were obtained from patients with alopecia areata. After PBMCs were isolated by density centrifugation and stained for CD3, CD4 and CD8, a FACSAria was used to sort CD4+ and CD8+ T cells. Alopecia areata patients who were not treated were recruited through a multicenter biomarker study. In roughly five patients from the biomarker study, the blood CD8+ T cells went through an additional sort into NKG2D-low and NKG2D-high fractions. The CDR3 contains 18 residues, cysteine and phenylalanine counted. Only CDR3 DNA is held: 54 bases, read in frame from base 1. Per the germline V gene, LGHNA is the CDR1 and YSLEER is the CDR2. V is trimmed back by 0 bases and J by 4 bases, and the junction contains 14 bases that no gene match accounts for.

The data were taken from a study of CD8+ T cells in alopecia areata (dated by TCRdb to the late 2010s). Describing the broader study: The study used high-throughput TCRbeta sequencing to examine T cell clonal expansion in alopecia areata, in both the C3H/HeJ mouse model and human patients. In humans, TCRbeta sequencing was performed on scalp tissue and on sorted CD4+ and CD8+ peripheral blood T cells from healthy controls and from patients with patchy or totalis/universalis alopecia areata. Clonality in the scalp was compared among normal scalp (n=4), patchy alopecia areata scalp (n=8), and alopecia totalis/universalis scalp (n=8). The RNA source kit depended on sample type: the PAXgene miRNA kit for fixed scalp, the miRNeasy kit for PBMCs, and the RNeasy kit for mouse skin. immunoSEQ multiplex PCR using 35 Vbeta forward primers and 13 Jbeta reverse primers was used to amplify TCRbeta CDR3 regions. Summary of the overall study and its limitations: Scalp TCR repertoire analysis is complicated because resident alphabeta T cells in normal human skin are also sequenced, whereas mouse skin is dominated by gammadelta T cells. Compared with normal scalp, lesional scalp, particularly in alopecia totalis/universalis, had higher clonality and more expanded CD8+ clones, which suggests antigenic drive. Compared with mice, TCR sequences shared between patients were less clear, possibly partly because of HLA diversity across the patient population.

To prepare the library, the immunoSEQ multiplex PCR assay was applied. For TCR sequencing, RNA was extracted from every sample and reverse transcribed into cDNA to serve as template. SuperScript III was used for first-strand cDNA synthesis, primed with a 2:1 mix of oligo-dT and random hexamers. Amplification bias was assessed with a synthetic immune receptor repertoire, and residual bias was removed computationally. The authors' pipeline ran thus. After raw reads were preprocessed to remove errors, the CDR3 was defined following IMGT conventions as running from the conserved cysteine to phenylalanine. To get clonality, Shannon entropy was normalized by log2 of the number of productive unique TCRs and the result was subtracted from 1. CD4 or CD8 identity of scalp clones was inferred by cross-referencing scalp TCRbeta sequences with sorted blood CD4 and CD8 repertoires. The source is immuneACCESS, and TCRdb retained only in-frame sequences with V and J called. Part of the clones is not carried over; for the studies checked, unresolved V genes explain less than half of this, and the remainder is unexplained. That table furnishes V, J and clone size, whereas the DNA furnished D and trimming. The sample profile shows tens of thousands of clones; roughly 40% of them were found once. Roughly 51% of the sample lies in the top ten.

This clonotype was sampled from a human donor with alopecia areata. The sequencing sample was made of NKG2D-low CD8+ T cells sorted from blood. The sample's cell subset or site label is to be understood as: sorted CD8+ NKG2D-low blood T cells. The chain is made from TRBV4-3 and TRBJ2-7; 8 bases in the junction line up with TRBD2. The nucleotide sequence is given as TGCGCCAGCAGCCAAGAAGATCTCAGGGCGGGGGGTGGTTACGAGCAGTACTTC. Its translation reads: CASSQEDLRAGGGYEQYF.